The sequence of this T cell receptor beta chain was determined in a study of cytomegalovirus exposure and HLA in healthy donors. With 60 Vbeta and 13 Jbeta primers, the PCR was carried out. The protocol was immunoSEQ multiplex PCR, while the TCRdb copy is restricted to in-frame clones and leaves out a portion. The table shows under 150,000 clones, with 84% occurring only once. V trimming: 6 bases; J trimming: 0 bases; junction bases outside the gene matches: 4. This CDR3 contains 16 residues. Looked up from germline, CDR1 is SGHRS and CDR2 is YFSETQ. Sample: PBMCs. The rearrangement links TRBV5-1 to TRBJ2-1; 12 bases align to TRBD2. The source of this sequence is a man between 45 and 60 years old in good health and CMV-seronegative. The CDR3 spells CASTLAGGPSYNEQFF. Written as DNA, the CDR3 is TGCGCCAGCACCCTAGCGGGGGGGCCCTCCTACAATGAGCAGTTCTTC. Together with reference TRBV5-1 and TRBJ2-1, the CDR3 gives the full variable domain: KAGVTQTPRYLIKTRGQQVTLSCSPISGHRSVSWYQQTPGQGLQFLFEYFSETQRNKGNFPGRFSGRQFSNSRSEMNVSTLELGDSALYLCASTLAGGPSYNEQFFGPGTRLTVL.